This paragraph reports one T cell receptor beta chain. Its antigen is unidentified. The CDR3 extends 3 residues past the end of the read, so its final part is completed from the germline J gene. The data were obtained in a study of T cell clonality in common variable immunodeficiency. General study findings and limits: Common variable immunodeficiency TCR beta sequences reportedly had fewer deletions and N-nucleotide insertions.

Looked up from germline, CDR1 is SGHTA and CDR2 is FQGNSA. The CDR3 has 15 amino acids. J gave up 6 bases and V 1 base, and 2 bases lay outside the gene matches. Libraries were prepared by immunoSEQ multiplex PCR; TCRdb keeps only in-frame clonotypes and omits some of them. This sample carries some 16,000 clones and no singletons, and 13% to 15% goes to the top ten. The chain is built from TRBV7-2 and TRBJ2-1; 11 bases agree with TRBD1. The receptor was derived from a human donor with common variable immunodeficiency. The material sequenced was peripheral blood mononuclear cells. The sequenced part of the CDR3 DNA is TGTGCCAGCAGCTTAGGAGGGACAGGGGGCAATGAG. Encoded protein: CASSLGGTGGNE. The whole CDR3 sequence reads CASSLGGTGGNEQFF.